These T cell receptor beta chains were read from a single sample in a study of blood T cell repertoires in COVID-19. Measured with immunoSEQ multiplex PCR; TCRdb has only the in-frame clones, and not every one. This sample carries about 94,000 clones, approximately 83% of them seen once, and the ten largest clones take approximately 6.8%. The specimen sequenced was peripheral blood. The source is a man aged 60 to 69 with acute or convalescent COVID-19. The conserved cysteine and the conserved F or W are not part of the CDR3 here. D genes are given only for firm matches.

D gene | V gene | CDR3 protein
TRBD1 | TRBV7-3 | ASSFQGVHGYT
. | TRBV19 | ASSIVPGGGTEAF
TRBD1 | TRBV9 | ASSVNRDRGTDTQY
. | TRBV7-3 | ASSLGGYGYT
TRBD1 | TRBV2 | ASTRGGGELGYT
. | TRBV18 | ASSLRGNEQF
. | TRBV4-2 | ASSQEPGEDYGYT
TRBD1 | TRBV19 | ASRPGQETFYEQY
. | TRBV27 | ASSPSTGPLNYGYT
. | TRBV7-2 | ASRIEEGRDQPQH
. | TRBV2 | ASSLMGTNIEAF
. | TRBV4-2 | ASSQDLAVRFGQY
. | TRBV29-1 | SVQTDNEQF
. | TRBV10-3 | AISESMGGETQY
. | TRBV5-1 | ASSLDRRETDTQY
. | TRBV19 | ASSFGTSGELF
. | TRBV6-1 | ASSELEGLNGYT
. | TRBV7-2 | ASSLDGLSLEAF
. | TRBV7-8 | ASRITTGSDEQF
TRBD1 | TRBV9 | ASSGHTGGRYNEQF
. | TRBV19 | ASSIVAVNQPQH
. | TRBV7-6 | ASSLIGGGGYNEQF
. | TRBV6-1 | ASSEFEQSNTEAF
. | TRBV2 | ASTHAGGNVWDTEAF
. | TRBV30 | AWSEGDGYT
. | TRBV5-8 | ASSWAYEQY
TRBD1 | TRBV19 | ASRTPGTAIYGYT
. | TRBV3-1/TRBV3-2 | ASSPFSGSGANVLT
. | TRBV14 | ASSQGRVETQY
. | TRBV10-1 | ASSEGRNEGNTIY
TRBD1 | TRBV6-5 | ASSYRGPNTEAF
TRBD1 | TRBV12-3/TRBV12-4 | ASRQGKAYEQY
. | TRBV5-1 | ASSLGGSGNEKLF
. | TRBV11-2 | ASSSGLRERGYT
. | TRBV27 | ASSLTGFGGTEAF
TRBD1 | TRBV6-1 | ASSGARGQGQSGANVLT
. | TRBV4-2 | ASSQEQWGGLDGGYT
. | TRBV5-1 | ASSSRLENTEAF
. | TRBV7-2 | ASSFLGGSTNEKLF
. | TRBV7-9 | ASSLFEGTEAF
. | TRBV30 | AWSVKGTGGTQY